These 32 T cell receptor beta chains were all obtained from the same sample, sequenced in a study of chemoradiotherapy in HPV16-positive cancers. Only in-frame clones appear in the TCRdb table, and some are missing; sequencing was by immunoSEQ multiplex PCR. The sample includes tens of thousands of clones, 88% of them seen just once. This specimen consisted of blood, obtained from a patient who underwent chemoradiotherapy. These TCRs come from a human donor with HPV-associated anogenital cancer.

CDR3 sequence: CAWSVGSGYSPLHF. DNA of the CDR3: TGTGCCTGGAGCGTTGGGTCGGGATATTCACCCCTCCACTTT. V and J are TRBV30 and TRBJ1-6; D gene uncertain. Trimming took 3 bases from V and 8 from J, leaving 14 bases between them. The germline CDR1 and CDR2 sequences are GTSNPN and SVGIG (reference sequence). This CDR3 comprises 14 residues.

In this sample, this clone turned up once. The chain is built from TRBV28 and TRBJ2-7; a weak D match, TRBD2 (6 bases). The DNA end is more similar to TRBJ2-5, so the J call may be wrong. The CDR3 extends over 17 amino acids. The germline gives CDR1 MDHEN, CDR2 SYDVKM. CDR3: CASSLPNSGTRQETQYF. CDR3 in DNA: TGTGCCAGCAGCCTACCCAATTCTGGGACTCGCCAAGAGACCCAGTACTTC.

V and J are TRBV27 and TRBJ2-2; D is undetermined. In germline, CDR1 is MNHEY, CDR2 SMNVEV (reference sequence). This CDR3 region has 14 residues. V was trimmed by 3 bases and J by 1 base, leaving 6 bases between them. As DNA, the CDR3 is TGTGCCAGCAGTTTGTCAGGGAACACCGGGGAGCTGTTTTTT. Protein product: CASSLSGNTGELFF.

V is TRBV4-2 and J is TRBJ2-7; the D gene is possibly TRBD2 (6 bases). Germline CDR1 is LGHNA and CDR2 is YNFKEQ. V lost 0 bases, J lost 3 bases, and 12 bases lay in between. The CDR3 spans 15 residues. DNA of the CDR3: TGTGCCAGCAGCCAAGAACGGGGGTTCAGCTACGAGCAGTACTTC. This gives the protein CASSQERGFSYEQYF.

The chain uses TRBV6-1 and TRBJ2-5; D call uncertain. Looked up from germline, CDR1 is MNHNS and CDR2 is SASEGT. The CDR3 consists of 12 residues. Trimming stripped 7 bases from V and 2 bases from J, with 8 bases between. The CDR3 DNA reads as TGTGCCAGCATGGGCCTTCAAGAGACCCAGTACTTC. It specifies CASMGLQETQYF.

In this sample, this clone turned up once. This sequence joins TRBV6-5 and TRBJ1-2; D not certain. CDR1 is MNHEY and CDR2 is SVGAGI in the germline V gene. With 6 bases removed from V and 1 base from J, the gap between germline ends came to 9 bases. The CDR3 extends over 13 amino acids. CDR3 loop: CASSLDINYGYTF. The CDR3 DNA is TGTGCCAGCAGCCTCGACATTAACTATGGCTACACCTTC.

The rearrangement links TRBV29-1 to TRBJ1-2; tentatively, D is TRBD1 (5 bases). The germline gives CDR1 SQVTM, CDR2 ANQGSEA. V lost 4 bases and J lost 4, with 28 bases in between. The CDR3 extends over 18 amino acids. The CDR3 reads CSVGGPTETDSNPYGYTF. CDR3 in DNA: TGCAGCGTTGGGGGTCCAACAGAGACAGATTCTAACCCCTATGGCTACACCTTC.

V and J are TRBV28 and TRBJ2-5, with 9 bases identical to TRBD1. The CDR3 sequence is 16 residues long. The ends lost 6 bases at V and 2 bases at J; junction bases unmatched: 10. The germline CDR1 and CDR2 sequences are MDHEN and SYDVKM. This CDR3 reads CASSPTGGELQETQYF. Written as DNA, the CDR3 is TGTGCCAGCAGCCCGACAGGGGGAGAACTTCAAGAGACCCAGTACTTC.

The rearrangement links TRBV13 to TRBJ2-7; no reliable D call. Per germline, CDR1 PRHDT and CDR2 FYEKMQ (reference sequence). V gave up 4 bases and J gave up 2 bases, with 12 bases separating them. The CDR3 is 14 amino acids. This chain's CDR3 is CASSSGALTYEQYF. CDR3 coding DNA: TGTGCCAGCAGCTCAGGTGCCTTGACCTACGAGCAGTACTTC.

The chain joins TRBV10-2 to TRBJ2-6; 7 bases are a match to TRBD1. Trimming took 9 bases from V and 0 from J; bases not matched to a gene: 8. CDR3 length: 16 residues. Germline V gene lookup returns CDR1 WSHSY and CDR2 SAAADI. In DNA, the CDR3 is TGCGCCAGTTCAAGGGGGCGTATCTCTGGGGCCAACGTCCTGACTTTC. Protein: CASSRGRISGANVLTF.

The chain's CDR3 is CSVTRGQNEQYF. DNA for the CDR3: TGCAGCGTCACTAGGGGTCAAAACGAGCAGTACTTC. The J gene is TRBJ2-7, the V gene TRBV29-1, with D perhaps matching TRBD1 or TRBD2 (5 bases each). This CDR3 is built from 12 residues. CDR1 SQVTM and CDR2 ANQGSEA come from the germline V gene. The germline V and J ends were trimmed by 6 bases and 5 bases, with 14 bases remaining between them.

The V and J genes are TRBV14 and TRBJ2-7, with D possibly matching TRBD1 (5 bases). The CDR3 loop spans 13 amino acids. Trimming shortened V by 4 bases and J by 7 bases, and 14 bases separated the two germline ends. Per germline, CDR1 SGHDN and CDR2 FVKESK. CDR3: CASSLIRVGEQYF. The DNA for the CDR3 is TGTGCCAGCAGCCTAATCAGGGTTGGGGAGCAGTACTTC.

This clone showed up just once. The genes are TRBV5-1 and TRBJ2-2; 10 bases are shared with TRBD2. The CDR3 length is 16 residues. The ends lost 2 bases at V and 1 base at J; junction bases unmatched: 2. Germline V lookup: CDR1 SGHRS, CDR2 YFSETQ. This CDR3 is CASSFIAGGNTGELFF. DNA of the CDR3: TGCGCCAGCAGCTTCATAGCGGGAGGGAACACCGGGGAGCTGTTTTTT. The full variable domain, its missing parts supplied by reference TRBV5-1 and TRBJ2-2, is KAGVTQTPRYLIKTRGQQVTLSCSPISGHRSVSWYQQTPGQGLQFLFEYFSETQRNKGNFPGRFSGRQFSNSRSEMNVSTLELGDSALYLCASSFIAGGNTGELFFGEGSRLTVL.

The J gene is TRBJ2-5, the V gene TRBV7-6; no clear D gene. The germline gives CDR1 SGHVS, CDR2 FNYEAQ. The CDR3 sequence is 14 residues long. V was cut by 5 bases and J by 4 bases, with 14 bases left in between. This CDR3 is CASSHRRGRETQYF. CDR3 bases: TGTGCCAGCAGCCATAGACGAGGCCGAGAGACCCAGTACTTC.

This clone occurred once. This rearrangement joins TRBV28 to TRBJ2-7; TRBD1 agrees at 7 bases. The germline gives CDR1 MDHEN, CDR2 SYDVKM. This CDR3 has 14 residues. J was trimmed by 2 bases and V by 8 bases; bases with no gene match: 9. In DNA, the CDR3 is TGTGCCAGCGGAATTGGACAGGAGCCCTACGAGCAGTACTTC. Residues: CASGIGQEPYEQYF.

This rearrangement joins TRBV5-6 to TRBJ2-7, with TRBD1 identical over 10 bases. V was clipped by 4 bases and J by 1 base; unmatched bases: 5. This CDR3 region has 15 residues. CDR1 and CDR2 from the germline V gene are SGHDT and YYEEEE. The CDR3 region is CASSIGQGGSYEQYF. The DNA for the CDR3 is TGTGCCAGCAGCATCGGACAGGGGGGATCCTACGAGCAGTACTTC.

The chain uses TRBV4-2 and TRBJ1-5; 8 nucleotides align to TRBD1. The CDR3 runs to 14 residues. The germline V gene has CDR1 LGHNA and CDR2 YNFKEQ. J was trimmed by 4 bases and V by 5 bases; bases with no gene match: 4. CDR3 region: CASSERQGNQPQHF. In DNA, the CDR3 is TGTGCCAGCAGCGAGAGACAGGGGAATCAGCCCCAGCATTTT.

The chain links TRBV7-2 to TRBJ2-1; maybe TRBD2 (6 bases). The CDR3 contains 15 residues. Germline lookup yields CDR1 SGHTA and CDR2 FQGNSA. Trimming removed 3 bases at V and 0 bases at J, with 9 bases between. The chain's CDR3 is CASSFRDSSYNEQFF. In DNA form, the CDR3 reads TGTGCCAGCAGCTTCCGGGACTCCTCCTACAATGAGCAGTTCTTC.

The V gene is TRBV5-1, the J gene TRBJ2-5; a weak D match, TRBD2 (7 bases). V was clipped by 6 bases and J by 1 base, with 16 bases between them. CDR1 is SGHRS and CDR2 is YFSETQ in the germline V gene. The CDR3 spans 15 residues. The DNA of the CDR3 is TGCGCCAGCAAGAGGGGAGGGGACATCCAAGAGACCCAGTACTTC. This sequence encodes CASKRGGDIQETQYF.

V and J are TRBV15 and TRBJ2-7, with 11 bases fitting TRBD1. CDR3 length equals 15 residues. Per germline, CDR1 LNHNV and CDR2 YYDKDF (reference sequence). V shed 0 bases and J 4 bases; nucleotides not matched to a gene: 2. The CDR3 loop reads CATSRDRDRGYEQYF. As DNA, the CDR3 is TGTGCCACCAGCAGAGACCGGGACAGGGGGTACGAGCAGTACTTC. Filled out from reference TRBV15 and TRBJ2-7, the complete variable domain reads DAMVIQNPRYQVTQFGKPVTLSCSQTLNHNVMYWYQQKSSQAPKLLFHYYDKDFNNEADTPDNFQSRRPNTSFCFLDIRSPGLGDTAMYLCATSRDRDRGYEQYFGPGTRLTVT.

V is TRBV5-1 and J is TRBJ2-3, with 8 bases that match TRBD1. CDR3 length: 14 amino acids. Trimming cost V 3 bases and J 2 bases; bases outside gene matches: 2. The germline V gene encodes CDR1 SGHRS and CDR2 YFSETQ. CDR3 coding DNA: TGCGCCAGCAGCTCGGGACAGGCCACAGATACGCAGTATTTT. Translating it yields CASSSGQATDTQYF. Supplemented by reference TRBV5-1 and TRBJ2-3, the full variable domain reads KAGVTQTPRYLIKTRGQQVTLSCSPISGHRSVSWYQQTPGQGLQFLFEYFSETQRNKGNFPGRFSGRQFSNSRSEMNVSTLELGDSALYLCASSSGQATDTQYFGPGTRLTVL.

The genes are TRBV7-9 and TRBJ2-7, with TRBD1 identical over 8 bases. CDR3 length: 15 amino acids. Per the germline V gene, CDR1 is SEHNR and CDR2 is FQNEAQ (reference sequence). With V trimmed by 4 bases and J by 6 bases, 11 bases remained unmatched. This chain's CDR3 is CASSSPGTGALEQYF. CDR3 coding DNA: TGTGCCAGCAGCTCCCCCGGGACAGGTGCTCTCGAGCAGTACTTC. Using reference TRBV7-9 and TRBJ2-7 for the parts outside the CDR3, the full variable domain is DTGVSQNPRHKITKRGQNVTFRCDPISEHNRLYWYRQTLGQGPEFLTYFQNEAQLEKSRLLSDRFSAERPKGSFSTLEIQRTEQGDSAMYLCASSSPGTGALEQYFGPGTRLTVT.

The chain carries TRBV28 and TRBJ2-3; possibly TRBD1 or TRBD2 for D (7 bases each). Germline V CDR1 and CDR2: MDHEN, SYDVKM. V dropped 6 bases and J dropped 6 bases, with 28 bases sitting between them. The CDR3 length is 18 residues. For the CDR3, the DNA is TGTGCCAGCAGCTACATCTTCGTGGCAGGGGGAGGGTGGGATACGCAGTATTTT. Translation: CASSYIFVAGGGWDTQYF. The complete variable domain, with remaining parts taken from reference TRBV28 and TRBJ2-3, reads DVKVTQSSRYLVKRTGEKVFLECVQDMDHENMFWYRQDPGLGLRLIYFSYDVKMKEKGDIPEGYSVSREKKERFSLILESASTNQTSMYLCASSYIFVAGGGWDTQYFGPGTRLTVL.

The rearrangement links TRBV28 to TRBJ2-7; TRBD2 agrees at 10 bases. The CDR3 has 19 amino acids. Germline lookup yields CDR1 MDHEN and CDR2 SYDVKM. The trim removed 3 bases at V and 2 bases at J, leaving 16 bases unmatched. The CDR3 DNA is TGTGCCAGCAGTTTGAACGCCGCCAACCCTAGCGGGAGCGCCTACGAGCAGTACTTC. This encodes CASSLNAANPSGSAYEQYF.

The DNA of the CDR3 is TGTGCCAGCAGTAGTTTAAGCTCCTACAATGAGCAGTTCTTC. Translated: CASSSLSSYNEQFF. V is TRBV27 and J is TRBJ2-1; D is unresolved. The CDR3 covers 14 residues. V gave up 5 bases and J gave up 0 bases, with 8 bases separating them. The germline gives CDR1 MNHEY, CDR2 SMNVEV (reference sequence).

This chain uses TRBV6-1 with TRBJ2-2; the D gene is possibly TRBD2 (6 bases). Germline V gene lookup returns CDR1 MNHNS and CDR2 SASEGT. The CDR3 covers 18 residues. The V end lost 4 bases, the J end lost 0 bases, and 18 bases lay between the germline ends. DNA for the CDR3: TGTGCCAGCAGTGGGACTATCGGGGAACTATCGAACACCGGGGAGCTGTTTTTT. Protein: CASSGTIGELSNTGELFF.

This chain uses TRBV7-2 with TRBJ1-3; no reliable D call. V was trimmed by 4 bases and J by 0 bases, leaving 10 bases between them. The CDR3 covers 15 residues. Germline V gives CDR1 SGHTA, CDR2 FQGNSA. Here the CDR3 reads CASSSSGNSGNTIYF. CDR3 sequence (DNA): TGTGCCAGCAGCTCGTCCGGGAACTCTGGAAACACCATATATTTT.

This clone was counted a single time. This chain joins TRBV5-1 and TRBJ1-3; TRBD1 agrees at 9 bases. The CDR3 loop spans 15 amino acids. The germline V gene encodes CDR1 SGHRS and CDR2 YFSETQ. J lost 4 bases, V lost 0 bases, and 2 bases had no gene match. CDR3 nucleotide sequence: TGCGCCAGCAGCTTGGGGACAGGGGCCGGAAACACCATATATTTT. Its translation is CASSLGTGAGNTIYF.

The chain uses TRBV6-5 and TRBJ2-3, with D unclear. Germline values: CDR1 MNHEY, CDR2 SVGAGI. The CDR3 runs 15 residues. Trimming left V 6 bases short and J 0 bases short, with 13 bases between. For the CDR3, the DNA is TGTGCCAGCAGCCAGGCGCGGTCCAGCACAGATACGCAGTATTTT. Its translation is CASSQARSSTDTQYF.

By share of the sample, this clone is medium-sized. The chain has TRBV4-2 and TRBJ1-5, with TRBD1 identical over 9 bases. The CDR3 loop spans 16 amino acids. V lost 0 bases to trimming and J lost 3 bases; unmatched junction nucleotides: 3. The germline V gene encodes CDR1 LGHNA and CDR2 YNFKEQ. CDR3 residues: CASSQEQGAPNQPQHF. The CDR3 DNA reads as TGTGCCAGCAGCCAAGAACAGGGGGCCCCCAATCAGCCCCAGCATTTT.

The genes are TRBV2 and TRBJ2-5, with TRBD2 identical over 12 bases. The CDR3 covers 14 residues. V was pared by 4 bases and J by 3 bases, with 0 bases of the junction left unmatched. The germline V gene has CDR1 SNHLY and CDR2 FYNNEI. The CDR3 bases are TGTGCCAGCAGTGGACTAGCGGGAGAAGAGACCCAGTACTTC. It translates to CASSGLAGEETQYF.

CDR3 nucleotide sequence: TGTGCCAGCAGCCTCCACGGACAGGGGAGGGATGGCTACACCTTC. Protein sequence: CASSLHGQGRDGYTF. The chain joins TRBV13 to TRBJ1-2, with 9 bases aligning to TRBD1. The CDR3 totals 15 residues. The V gene's germline CDR1 is PRHDT and CDR2 FYEKMQ (reference sequence). V was pared by 5 bases and J by 6 bases, with 10 bases of the junction left unmatched. The full variable domain, with the rest looked up from reference TRBV13 and TRBJ1-2, is AAGVIQSPRHLIKEKRETATLKCYPIPRHDTVYWYQQGPGQDPQFLISFYEKMQSDKGSIPDRFSAQQFSDYHSELNMSSLELGDSALYFCASSLHGQGRDGYTFGSGTRLTVV.